The present TCR beta chain was sequenced within a study of blood T cell repertoires in COVID-19. The wider study: Researchers got acute and convalescent COVID-19 samples from the United States, Italy and Spain. Sample material is recorded as cDNA or gDNA derived from T cells, B-cell-depleted T cells, or PBMCs.

Deletions cut 2 bases from V and 6 bases from J, with 14 bases between. This CDR3 contains 15 residues. The germline V gene encodes CDR1 MDHEN and CDR2 SYDVKM. Authors' analysis steps: Estimation of nucleated cell counts was performed using reference gene primer amplification. Data came from immunoSEQ multiplex PCR; TCRdb stores just in-frame clones and leaves some out. V and J calls and clone size are given by that table; D and trimming were obtained from the DNA. The sample lists 250,000 or so clones, around 80% occurring once. Material: peripheral blood. The origin of this receptor is a woman under 30 with acute or convalescent COVID-19. The J gene is TRBJ2-1, the V gene TRBV28, with D perhaps matching TRBD2 (6 bases). Here the CDR3 reads CASSLMRVAANEQFF. For the CDR3, the DNA is TGTGCCAGCAGTTTAATGCGGGTAGCGGCCAATGAGCAGTTCTTC.